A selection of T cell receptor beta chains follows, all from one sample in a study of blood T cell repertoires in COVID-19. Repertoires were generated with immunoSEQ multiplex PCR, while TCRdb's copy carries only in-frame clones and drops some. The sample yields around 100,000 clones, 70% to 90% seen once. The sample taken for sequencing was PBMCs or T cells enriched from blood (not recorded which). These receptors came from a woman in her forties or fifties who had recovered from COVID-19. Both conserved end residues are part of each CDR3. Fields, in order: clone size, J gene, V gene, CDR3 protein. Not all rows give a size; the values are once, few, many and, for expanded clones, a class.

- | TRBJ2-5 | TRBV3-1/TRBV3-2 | CASSQGVTVTQETQYF
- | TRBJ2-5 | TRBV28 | CASSGDSTGAQYF
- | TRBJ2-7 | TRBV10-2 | CASSVRVGRDRYEQYF
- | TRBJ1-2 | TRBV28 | CASSPNRQGASGYTF
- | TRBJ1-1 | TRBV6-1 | CASSEMATWRNTEAFF
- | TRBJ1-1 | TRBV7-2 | CASSRDRKRTEAFF
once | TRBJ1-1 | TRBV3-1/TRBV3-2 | CASSQANSDRAFNTEAFF
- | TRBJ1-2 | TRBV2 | CASSEGQGQLYGYTF
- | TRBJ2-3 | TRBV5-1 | CASSLATGDTQYF
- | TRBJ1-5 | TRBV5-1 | CASSQGGPNQPQHF
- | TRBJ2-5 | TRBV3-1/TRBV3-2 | CASSQRSAVSQETQYF
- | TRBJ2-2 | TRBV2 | CASRAGARGNTGELFF
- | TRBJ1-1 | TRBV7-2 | CASSLARGSTEAFF
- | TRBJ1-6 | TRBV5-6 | CASSFGTGNNSPLHF
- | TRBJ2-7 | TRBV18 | CASSLAPFGRGNYEQYF
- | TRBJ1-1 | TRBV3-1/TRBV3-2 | CASSHSMNTEAFF